The 30 T cell receptor beta chains below come from one sample, sequenced in a study of naive and memory T cell subsets. The beta constant-region primer was an equimolar mix of two oligonucleotides covering TRBC1 and TRBC2. The ligated cDNA underwent four PCR rounds using SP2 and nested alpha and beta constant-region primers. MiXCR, run by TCRdb on the UMI-ligation and nested PCR reads, gives a single entry per CDR3 protein. The table has more than 6,000 distinct CDR3 sequences, about 30% seen once. Sequenced: CD8+ TEMRA cells from blood. The subset was: effector memory re-expressing CD45RA, CD45RA+ CD27-. The receptors were gathered from a human donor in good health.

V is TRBV2 and J is TRBJ2-1, with 9 bases identical to TRBD2. CDR1 SNHLY and CDR2 FYNNEI come from the germline V gene. The CDR3 extends over 17 amino acids. V was pared by 10 bases and J by 7 bases, with 20 bases of the junction left unmatched. CDR3 residues: CAILIAKLAGWRNEQFF. CDR3 in DNA: TGTGCCATCCTAATTGCTAAGCTAGCGGGATGGCGGAATGAGCAGTTCTTC.

This chain joins TRBV7-9 and TRBJ1-2; possible D gene TRBD1, 5 bases. Trimming left V 4 bases short and J 3 bases short, with 12 bases between. This CDR3 contains 14 residues. CDR1 and CDR2 (germline): SEHNR, FQNEAQ (reference sequence). CDR3 amino acids: CASSSLRVDYGYTF. The CDR3 DNA reads TGTGCCAGCAGCTCACTCAGGGTTGACTATGGCTACACCTTC.

There are a few counts of this clonotype. The chain carries TRBV6-1 and TRBJ2-3; D is undetermined. The CDR3 sequence is 13 residues long. Germline assignment: CDR1 MNHNS and CDR2 SASEGT. Trimming took off 8 bases at V and 3 bases at J, with 12 bases between the two ends. CDR3 sequence: CASSPTWTDTQYF. The CDR3 DNA follows: TGTGCCAGCTCCCCCACCTGGACAGATACGCAGTATTTT.

V and J are TRBV15 and TRBJ1-1; D unresolved. This CDR3 comprises 16 residues. Between the trimmed V and J ends, which lost 1 base and 4 bases, there was a span of 16 bases. CDR1 and CDR2 from the germline V gene are LNHNV and YYDKDF (reference sequence). The CDR3 spells CATSRGRRLLGTEAFF. DNA for the CDR3: TGTGCCACCAGCAGAGGAAGAAGGTTGCTGGGCACTGAAGCTTTCTTT.

This clonotype has more than one count but fewer than ten. This rearrangement joins TRBV12-3 or TRBV12-4 to TRBJ2-1; weak D call: TRBD2 (6 bases). V was cut by 5 bases and J by 7 bases, with 15 bases left in between. The CDR3 contains 14 residues. CDR3: CASSPLGAGNEQFF. CDR3 bases: TGTGCCAGCAGTCCCCTTGGGGCGGGGAATGAGCAGTTCTTC.

The V gene is TRBV7-2, the J gene TRBJ1-3; D not certain. Germline CDR1 reads SGHTA; CDR2 reads FQGNSA. V was pared by 5 bases and J by 4 bases, with 12 bases between. CDR3 length: 14 amino acids. The CDR3 DNA is TGTGCCAGCAGCCCGGTAGGCCCCGGAAACACCATATATTTT. This gives the protein CASSPVGPGNTIYF.

The chain links TRBV6-2 or TRBV6-3 to TRBJ1-1; D gene unclear. CDR1 MNHEY and CDR2 SVGEGT come from the germline V gene. Trimming pared 2 bases from V and 4 bases from J, leaving 8 bases between. CDR3 length equals 13 residues. The CDR3 bases are TGTGCCAGCAGTTACAGCCGATCCACTGAAGCTTTCTTT. Residues: CASSYSRSTEAFF.

This clonotype was picked up a small number of times. The J gene is TRBJ1-2, the V gene TRBV19; TRBD1 agrees at 8 bases. Germline trimming cut 5 bases from V and 7 bases from J; bases unmatched to any gene: 12. The germline gives CDR1 LNHDA, CDR2 SQIVND (reference sequence). The CDR3 extends over 15 amino acids. For the CDR3, the DNA is TGTGCCAGTAGTGGACAGGGTGGCTCTATGGGTGGCTACACCTTC. Translation: CASSGQGGSMGGYTF.

This clonotype ranks as medium-sized. The genes are TRBV5-4 and TRBJ2-1; D remains unclear. V was pared by 4 bases and J by 6 bases, with 23 bases between. CDR1 is SGHNT and CDR2 is YYREEE in the germline V gene (reference sequence). The CDR3 has 17 residues. CDR3 DNA: TGTGCCAGCAGCCCCACCCCTGGTGTCTCCTACAGCAATGAGCAGTTCTTC. This sequence encodes CASSPTPGVSYSNEQFF.

This chain connects TRBV20-1 to TRBJ1-2, with unresolved D. Per the germline V gene, CDR1 is DFQATT and CDR2 is SNEGSKA (reference sequence). The CDR3 covers 14 residues. Trimming removed 0 bases at V and 4 bases at J, with 12 bases between. This chain's CDR3 is CSAREKNKIYGYTF. Here the CDR3 DNA reads TGCAGTGCTAGAGAGAAAAACAAAATCTATGGCTACACCTTC.

The chain is built from TRBV4-3 and TRBJ2-7, with 14 bases identical to TRBD2. Per the germline V gene, CDR1 is LGHNA and CDR2 is YSLEER. CDR3 length: 18 residues. V dropped 4 bases and J dropped 0; count of bases not matched to a gene: 8. The DNA for the CDR3 is TGCGCCAGCAGCCCTTGGACTAGCGGGGGGACGAGCTCCTACGAGCAGTACTTC. This codes for CASSPWTSGGTSSYEQYF.

This clonotype was counted at least ten times. The V gene is TRBV21-1, the J gene TRBJ1-2; the D segment call TRBD1 is taken from the table without a DNA check. TRBV21-1 is termed a pseudogene. This CDR3 region has 17 residues. The CDR3 is CASSKVRTPEARYGYTF. The CDR3 DNA reads TGTGCCAGCAGCAAAGTCAGGACACCCGAGGCCCGCTATGGCTACACCTTC.

The V gene is TRBV3-1, the J gene TRBJ2-5; a weak D match, TRBD2 (6 bases). The germline gives CDR1 LGHDT, CDR2 YNNKEL (reference sequence). V was pared by 1 base and J by 4 bases, with 13 bases between. This CDR3 is 15 amino acids long. The CDR3 loop is CASSQVTRGSETQYF. CDR3 DNA sequence: TGTGCCAGCAGCCAAGTCACCCGGGGGTCAGAGACCCAGTACTTC.

V and J are TRBV9 and TRBJ1-1; D gene ambiguous. Trimming cost V 1 base and J 0 bases, with 4 bases left between them. Looked up from germline, CDR1 is SGDLS and CDR2 is YYNGEE. CDR3 length: 13 residues. CDR3 nucleotide sequence: TGTGCCAGCAGCGTATGGATGAACACTGAAGCTTTCTTT. As protein: CASSVWMNTEAFF.

The J gene is TRBJ2-7, the V gene TRBV7-8, with 9 bases identical to TRBD1. Germline lookup yields CDR1 SGHVS and CDR2 FQNEAQ. CDR3 length equals 17 residues. The V gene end was trimmed by 1 base and the J gene end by 3 bases; junction bases not matched to a gene: 10. DNA of the CDR3: TGTGCCAGCAGCTTAGGTAGTGGGGGACAGGGTGTCTACGAGCAGTACTTC. This sequence encodes CASSLGSGGQGVYEQYF.

Only a few counts were recorded for this clonotype. This chain uses TRBV11-2 with TRBJ2-3; D is unresolved. Germline values: CDR1 SGHAT, CDR2 FQNNGV. The CDR3 length is 12 residues. Trimming left V 3 bases short and J 6 bases short, with 7 bases between. In DNA form, the CDR3 reads TGTGCCAGCAGCTTTAGCCTGGATACGCAGTATTTT. Protein: CASSFSLDTQYF.

This clonotype was observed a few times. The V call is TRBV6-2 or TRBV6-3, the J call TRBJ2-1, with no clear D. The CDR3 runs 11 residues. Trimming cost V 11 bases and J 8 bases, with 13 bases left between them. Germline CDR1 MNHEY, CDR2 SVGEGT. The CDR3 region is CASHSGDEQFF. The DNA of the CDR3 is TGTGCCTCCCACTCGGGTGATGAGCAGTTCTTC.

This clonotype has more than one count but fewer than ten. The chain joins TRBV7-6 to TRBJ2-5; 11 bases are shared with TRBD2. CDR3 length equals 15 residues. CDR1 and CDR2 from the germline V gene are SGHVS and FNYEAQ. Germline trimming cut 6 bases from V and 5 bases from J; bases unmatched to any gene: 8. CDR3 region: CASSPIAGGMETQYF. The CDR3 bases are TGTGCCAGCAGTCCTATAGCGGGGGGGATGGAGACCCAGTACTTC.

V is TRBV28 and J is TRBJ1-5, with D uncertain. This CDR3 region has 16 residues. Trimming stripped 3 bases from V and 3 bases from J, with 15 bases between. CDR1 and CDR2 from the germline V gene are MDHEN and SYDVKM. The CDR3 nucleotides are TGTGCCAGCAGTTTGGAACAGTCCTCGATCAATCAGCCCCAGCATTTT. It translates to CASSLEQSSINQPQHF.

This clonotype has a handful of counts. V and J are TRBV4-3 and TRBJ1-1, with D uncertain. V lost 1 base and J 0 bases, leaving 9 bases between the germline ends. The germline V gene has CDR1 LGHNA and CDR2 YSLEER. The CDR3 is 15 residues long. The CDR3 DNA reads TGCGCCAGCAGCCAAGGTACGCTTATGAACACTGAAGCTTTCTTT. Its protein product is CASSQGTLMNTEAFF.

This rearrangement joins TRBV12-3 or TRBV12-4 to TRBJ2-5; 7 nucleotides line up with TRBD1. V trimming: 5 bases; J trimming: 0 bases; junction bases outside the gene matches: 3. The CDR3 totals 14 residues. For the CDR3, the DNA is TGTGCCAGCAGTGGGACAGCCAACCAAGAGACCCAGTACTTC. The encoded protein is CASSGTANQETQYF.

This clonotype occurred once. The CDR3 coding sequence is TGCAGCTACTTCGGTTATTGGGGGAATGGGTACAATGAGCAGTTCTTC. Its translation: CSYFGYWGNGYNEQFF. The chain carries TRBV29-1 and TRBJ2-1; D may be TRBD1 or TRBD2 (5 bases each). The germline V gene encodes CDR1 SQVTM and CDR2 ANQGSEA. Trimming stripped 8 bases from V and 4 bases from J, with 24 bases between. The CDR3 contains 16 residues.

This clonotype was detected only a few times. The chain has TRBV29-1 and TRBJ2-3; 11 nucleotides agree with TRBD1. In germline, CDR1 is SQVTM, CDR2 ANQGSEA. The CDR3 has 15 residues. The V segment lost 6 bases and the J segment 4 bases; nucleotides outside the gene matches: 9. The CDR3 here is CSVAGTGGVADTQYF. The CDR3 DNA follows: TGCAGCGTGGCCGGGACAGGGGGGGTTGCAGATACGCAGTATTTT.

The CDR3: CASSLDSGERWTQYF. The CDR3 DNA reads as TGTGCCAGCAGCTTGGATAGCGGGGAAAGGTGGACGCAGTATTTT. The rearrangement joins TRBV5-6 to TRBJ2-3, with 8 bases matching TRBD2. V was pared by 0 bases and J by 9 bases, with 9 bases of the junction left unmatched. This CDR3 comprises 15 residues. CDR1 and CDR2 (germline): SGHDT, YYEEEE.

The V call is TRBV18, the J call TRBJ2-7, with D possibly being TRBD2 (7 bases). V was clipped by 6 bases and J by 4 bases, with 19 bases between them. The CDR3 extends over 15 amino acids. The germline gives CDR1 KGHSH, CDR2 LQKENI. CDR3 in amino acids: CASSFYGGQKYEQYF. CDR3 nucleotide sequence: TGTGCCAGCTCCTTCTACGGGGGGCAGAAGTACGAGCAGTACTTC.

As for this clonotype: With a much larger clone just one base away, this may be a read error. The conserved final phenylalanine or tryptophan is absent from the CDR3, which likely points to a read error. This CDR3 reads CASSQGVQGALTEAFL. The DNA for the CDR3 is TGCGCCAGCAGCCAAGGGGTCCAGGGGGCGCTCACTGAAGCTTTCCTT. The V gene is TRBV4-3, the J gene TRBJ1-1, with 8 bases aligning to TRBD1. Germline CDR1 reads LGHNA; CDR2 reads YSLEER. J lost 4 bases, V lost 1 base, and 8 bases had no gene match. The CDR3 has 16 residues.

The V and J genes are TRBV5-1 and TRBJ2-7; a possible D gene is TRBD1 (6 bases). Germline loops: CDR1 SGHRS, CDR2 YFSETQ. Trimming pared 0 bases from V and 2 bases from J, leaving 9 bases between. CDR3 length equals 14 residues. The DNA of the CDR3 is TGCGCCAGCAGCTTGGACAGGGCCACCTACGAGCAGTACTTC. It encodes CASSLDRATYEQYF.

The rearrangement links TRBV5-6 to TRBJ1-1; D remains unclear. Germline-derived CDR1 and CDR2 are SGHDT and YYEEEE. The CDR3 totals 12 residues. With 6 bases removed from V and 0 bases from J, the gap between germline ends came to 6 bases. CDR3 coding DNA: TGTGCCAGCACCAGCCTGAACACTGAAGCTTTCTTT. Translation: CASTSLNTEAFF.

This clonotype was counted a few times. CDR3 sequence reads: CASSLDGSYEQYF. In DNA, the CDR3 is TGTGCCAGCAGCCTTGACGGTTCCTACGAGCAGTACTTC. The rearrangement joins TRBV6-1 to TRBJ2-7; no firm D call. Germline assignment: CDR1 MNHNS and CDR2 SASEGT. This CDR3 region has 13 residues. V was pared by 6 bases and J by 1 base, with 10 bases between.

This chain uses TRBV10-3 with TRBJ1-1; D gene uncertain. CDR3 length equals 11 residues. V was clipped by 7 bases and J by 12 bases, with 15 bases between them. Per the germline V gene, CDR1 is ENHRY and CDR2 is SYGVKD. CDR3 loop: CAIIRTGIPFF. The CDR3 DNA follows: TGTGCCATCATCCGAACGGGGATTCCTTTCTTT.